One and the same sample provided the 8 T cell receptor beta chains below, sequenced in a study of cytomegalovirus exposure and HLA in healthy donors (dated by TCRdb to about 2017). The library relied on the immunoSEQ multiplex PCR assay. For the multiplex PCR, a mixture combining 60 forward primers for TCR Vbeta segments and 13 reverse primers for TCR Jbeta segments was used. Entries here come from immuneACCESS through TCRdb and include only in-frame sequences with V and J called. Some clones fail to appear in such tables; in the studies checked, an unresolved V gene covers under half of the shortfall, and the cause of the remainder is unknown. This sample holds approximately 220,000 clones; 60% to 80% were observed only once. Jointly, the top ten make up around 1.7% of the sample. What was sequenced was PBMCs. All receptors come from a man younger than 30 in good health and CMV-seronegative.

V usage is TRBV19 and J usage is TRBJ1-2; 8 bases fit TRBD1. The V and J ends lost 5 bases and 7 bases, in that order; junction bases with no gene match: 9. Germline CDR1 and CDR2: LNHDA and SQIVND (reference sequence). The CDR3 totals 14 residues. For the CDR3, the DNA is TGTGCCAGTAGTCCTACAGGGGGAACGAGTGGCTACACCTTC. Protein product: CASSPTGGTSGYTF. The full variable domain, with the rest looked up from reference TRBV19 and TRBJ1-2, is DGGITQSPKYLFRKEGQNVTLSCEQNLNHDAMYWYRQDPGQGLRLIYYSQIVNDFQKGDIAEGYSVSREKKESFPLTVTSAQKNPTAFYLCASSPTGGTSGYTFGSGTRLTVV.

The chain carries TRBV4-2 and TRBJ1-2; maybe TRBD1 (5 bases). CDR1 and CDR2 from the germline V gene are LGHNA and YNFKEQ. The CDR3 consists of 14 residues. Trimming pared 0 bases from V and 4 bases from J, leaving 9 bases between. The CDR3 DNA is TGTGCCAGCAGCCAAGATGGGGGAGGCTATGGCTACACCTTC. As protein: CASSQDGGGYGYTF.

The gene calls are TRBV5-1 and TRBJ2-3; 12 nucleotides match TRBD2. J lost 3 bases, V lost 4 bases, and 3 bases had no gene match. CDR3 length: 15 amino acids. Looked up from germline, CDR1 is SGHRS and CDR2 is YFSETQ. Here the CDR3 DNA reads TGCGCCAGCAGCCTTGGACTAGCGGGGACAGATACGCAGTATTTT. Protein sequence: CASSLGLAGTDTQYF.

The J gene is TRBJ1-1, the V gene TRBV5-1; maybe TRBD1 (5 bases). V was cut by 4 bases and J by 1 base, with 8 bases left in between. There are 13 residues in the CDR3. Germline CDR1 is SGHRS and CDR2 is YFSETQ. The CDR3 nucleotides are TGCGCCAGCAGCCTACAGGAGAACACTGAAGCTTTCTTT. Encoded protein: CASSLQENTEAFF.

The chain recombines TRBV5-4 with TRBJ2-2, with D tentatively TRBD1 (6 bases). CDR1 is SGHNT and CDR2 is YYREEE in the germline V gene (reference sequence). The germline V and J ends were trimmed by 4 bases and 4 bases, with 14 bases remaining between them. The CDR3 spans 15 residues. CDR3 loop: CASSGSGVGTGELFF. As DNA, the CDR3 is TGTGCCAGCAGCGGATCAGGGGTGGGCACCGGGGAGCTGTTTTTT.

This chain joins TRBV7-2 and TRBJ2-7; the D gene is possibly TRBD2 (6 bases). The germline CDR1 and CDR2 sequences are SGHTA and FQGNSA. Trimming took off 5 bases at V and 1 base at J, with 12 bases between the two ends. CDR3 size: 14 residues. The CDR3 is CASSLRLVSYEQYF. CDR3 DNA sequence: TGTGCCAGCAGCCTTCGACTAGTTTCCTACGAGCAGTACTTC. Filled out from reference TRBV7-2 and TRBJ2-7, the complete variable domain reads GAGVSQSPSNKVTEKGKDVELRCDPISGHTALYWYRQSLGQGLEFLIYFQGNSAPDKSGLPSDRFSAERTGGSVSTLTIQRTQQEDSAVYLCASSLRLVSYEQYFGPGTRLTVT.

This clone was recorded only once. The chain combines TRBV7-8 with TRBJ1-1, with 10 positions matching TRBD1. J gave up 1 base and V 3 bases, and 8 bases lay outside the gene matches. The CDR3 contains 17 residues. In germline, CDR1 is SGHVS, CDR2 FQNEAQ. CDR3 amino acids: CASSFTGQGVQNTEAFF. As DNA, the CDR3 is TGTGCCAGCAGCTTCACCGGACAGGGGGTACAGAACACTGAAGCTTTCTTT.

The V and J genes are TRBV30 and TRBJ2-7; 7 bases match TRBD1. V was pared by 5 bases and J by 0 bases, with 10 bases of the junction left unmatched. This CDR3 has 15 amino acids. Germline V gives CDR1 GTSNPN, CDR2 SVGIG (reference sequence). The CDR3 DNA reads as TGTGCCTGGGAACTGACACAGGGGAACTCCTACGAGCAGTACTTC. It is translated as CAWELTQGNSYEQYF.